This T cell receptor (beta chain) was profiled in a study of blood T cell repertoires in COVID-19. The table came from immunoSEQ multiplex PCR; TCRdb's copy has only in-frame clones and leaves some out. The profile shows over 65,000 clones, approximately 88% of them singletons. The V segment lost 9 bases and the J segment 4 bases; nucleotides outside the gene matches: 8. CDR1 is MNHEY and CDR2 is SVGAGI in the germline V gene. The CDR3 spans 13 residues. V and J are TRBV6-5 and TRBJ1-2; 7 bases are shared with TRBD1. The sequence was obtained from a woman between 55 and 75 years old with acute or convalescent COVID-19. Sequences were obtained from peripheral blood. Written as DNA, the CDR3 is TGTGCCAGTCGCCCACAGGGGTCCTATGGCTACACCTTC. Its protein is CASRPQGSYGYTF.